This TCR beta chain was captured in a study of T cells in Graves' hyperthyroidism and ophthalmopathy. Overall study: The initial diagnosis was the point when peripheral blood was collected, ahead of any treatment.

At least ten counts were recorded for this clonotype. The CDR3 runs to 13 residues. Germline values: CDR1 SNHLY, CDR2 FYNNEI. V lost 6 bases and J lost 5; bases outside the gene matches: 2. Amplification yielded TCR beta CDR3 regions, with RNA transcripts as the source. The HTBI primer set was used in a first-round RT-PCR of the TCR CDR3. TCRdb called the multiplex PCR reads again in MiXCR, with one record for every CDR3 protein. The repertoire holds hundreds of thousands of distinct CDR3 sequences, with about 17% as singletons. Stability of Graves' hyperthyroidism was defined as absent ophthalmopathy progression within 18 months. Patients aged 18 to 65 had newly diagnosed hyperthyroidism of under 2 months' duration. Together with thyroid ultrasound, orbital computed tomography, serum thyroxine and TRAb, clinical symptoms were used for diagnoses.

The clonotype was recovered from a woman aged 30 to 39 with Graves' hyperthyroidism. The sample consisted of blood. V and J are TRBV2 and TRBJ2-1; 9 positions agree with TRBD2. The DNA for the CDR3 is TGTGCCAGCAGCTTAGCGGGGGACAATGAGCAGTTCTTC. Its translation is CASSLAGDNEQFF.